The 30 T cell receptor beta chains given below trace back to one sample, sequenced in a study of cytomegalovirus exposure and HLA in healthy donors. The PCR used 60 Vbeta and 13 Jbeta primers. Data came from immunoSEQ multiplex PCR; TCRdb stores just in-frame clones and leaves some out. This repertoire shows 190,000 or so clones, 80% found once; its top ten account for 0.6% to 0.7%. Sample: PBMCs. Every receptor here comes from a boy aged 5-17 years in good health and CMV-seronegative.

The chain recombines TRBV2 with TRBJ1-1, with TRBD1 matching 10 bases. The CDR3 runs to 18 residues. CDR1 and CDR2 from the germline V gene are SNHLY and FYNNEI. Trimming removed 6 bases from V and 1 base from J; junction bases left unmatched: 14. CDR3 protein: CASSPEPGQGSANTEAFF. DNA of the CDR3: TGTGCCAGCAGCCCCGAACCGGGACAGGGGAGCGCGAACACTGAAGCTTTCTTT.

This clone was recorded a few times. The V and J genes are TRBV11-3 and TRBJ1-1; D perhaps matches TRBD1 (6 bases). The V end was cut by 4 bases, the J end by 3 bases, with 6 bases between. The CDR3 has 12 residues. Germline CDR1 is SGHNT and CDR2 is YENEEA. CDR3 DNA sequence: TGTGCCAGCAGCTACAGGGACACTGAAGCTTTCTTT. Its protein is CASSYRDTEAFF.

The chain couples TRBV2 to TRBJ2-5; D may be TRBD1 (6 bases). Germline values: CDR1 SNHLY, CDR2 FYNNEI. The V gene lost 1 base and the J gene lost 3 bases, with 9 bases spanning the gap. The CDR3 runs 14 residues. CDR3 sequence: CASSEGPGEETQYF. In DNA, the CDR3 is TGTGCCAGCAGTGAAGGTCCAGGGGAAGAGACCCAGTACTTC.

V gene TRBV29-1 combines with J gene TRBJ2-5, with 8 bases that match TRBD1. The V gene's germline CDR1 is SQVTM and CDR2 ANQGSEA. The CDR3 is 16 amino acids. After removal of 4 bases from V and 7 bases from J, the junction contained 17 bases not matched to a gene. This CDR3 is CSVVSQRQGTAGTQYF. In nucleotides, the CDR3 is TGCAGCGTTGTATCCCAAAGACAGGGGACCGCCGGGACCCAGTACTTC.

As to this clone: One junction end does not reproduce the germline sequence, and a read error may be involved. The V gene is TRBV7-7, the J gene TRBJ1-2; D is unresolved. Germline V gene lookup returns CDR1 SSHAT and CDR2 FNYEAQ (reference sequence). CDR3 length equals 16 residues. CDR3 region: CASSAPAARSNYGYTF. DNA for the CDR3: TGTGCTAGCAGCGCGCCGGCCGCGCGGTCCAACTATGGCTACACCTTC.

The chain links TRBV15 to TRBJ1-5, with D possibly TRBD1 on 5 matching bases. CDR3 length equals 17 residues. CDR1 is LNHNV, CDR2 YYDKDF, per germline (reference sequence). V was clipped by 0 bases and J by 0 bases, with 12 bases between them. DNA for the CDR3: TGTGCCACCAGCAGAGATGCGCAGGGCCATAGCAATCAGCCCCAGCATTTT. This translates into CATSRDAQGHSNQPQHF.

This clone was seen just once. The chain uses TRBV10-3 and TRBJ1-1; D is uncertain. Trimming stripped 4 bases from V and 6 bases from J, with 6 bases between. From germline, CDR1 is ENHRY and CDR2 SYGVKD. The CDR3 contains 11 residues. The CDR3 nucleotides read TGTGCCATCAGTGGCGGGCCTGAAGCTTTCTTT. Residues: CAISGGPEAFF.

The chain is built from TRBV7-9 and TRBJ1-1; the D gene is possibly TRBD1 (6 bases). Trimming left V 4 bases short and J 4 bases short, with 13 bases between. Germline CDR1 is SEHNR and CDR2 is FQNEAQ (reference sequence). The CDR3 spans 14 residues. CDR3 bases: TGTGCCAGCAGCTACTTACAGGGAAGCACTGAAGCTTTCTTT. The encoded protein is CASSYLQGSTEAFF.

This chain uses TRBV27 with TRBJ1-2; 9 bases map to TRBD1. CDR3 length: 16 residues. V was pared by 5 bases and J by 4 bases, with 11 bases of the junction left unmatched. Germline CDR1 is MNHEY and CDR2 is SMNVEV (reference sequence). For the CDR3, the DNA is TGTGCCAGCAGTACATCGCGGGACAGGGCCCGCTATGGCTACACCTTC. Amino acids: CASSTSRDRARYGYTF.

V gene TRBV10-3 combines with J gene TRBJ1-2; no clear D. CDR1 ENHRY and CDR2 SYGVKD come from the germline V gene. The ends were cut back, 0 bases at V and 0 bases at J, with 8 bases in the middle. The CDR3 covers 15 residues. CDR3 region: CAISESTQPNYGYTF. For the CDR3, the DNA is TGTGCCATCAGTGAGTCGACACAGCCTAACTATGGCTACACCTTC.

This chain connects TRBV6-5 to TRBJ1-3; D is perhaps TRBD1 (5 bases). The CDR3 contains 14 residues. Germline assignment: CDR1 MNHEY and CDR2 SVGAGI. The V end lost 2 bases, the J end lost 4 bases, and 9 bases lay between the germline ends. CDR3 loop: CASSYPRGGNTIYF. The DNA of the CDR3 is TGTGCCAGCAGTTACCCTAGGGGAGGAAACACCATATATTTT.

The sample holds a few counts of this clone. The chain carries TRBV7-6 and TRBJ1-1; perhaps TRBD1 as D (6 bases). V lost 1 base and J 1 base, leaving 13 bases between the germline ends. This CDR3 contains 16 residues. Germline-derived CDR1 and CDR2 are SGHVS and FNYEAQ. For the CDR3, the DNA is TGTGCCAGCAGCTTAGTACGTTGGGGACAGAACACTGAAGCTTTCTTT. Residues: CASSLVRWGQNTEAFF.

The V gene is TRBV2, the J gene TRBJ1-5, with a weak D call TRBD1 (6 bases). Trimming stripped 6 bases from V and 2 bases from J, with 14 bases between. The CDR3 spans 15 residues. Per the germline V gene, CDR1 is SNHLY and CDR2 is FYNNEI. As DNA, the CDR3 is TGTGCCAGCAGACTTAGGGACAATGGCAATCAGCCCCAGCATTTT. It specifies CASRLRDNGNQPQHF.

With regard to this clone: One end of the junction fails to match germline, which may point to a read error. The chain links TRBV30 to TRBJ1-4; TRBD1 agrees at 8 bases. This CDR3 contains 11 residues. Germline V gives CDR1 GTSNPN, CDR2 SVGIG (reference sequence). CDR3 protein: CAWSKPGQAVF. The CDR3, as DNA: TGTGCCTGGAGTAAACCGGGACAGGCGGTTTTT.

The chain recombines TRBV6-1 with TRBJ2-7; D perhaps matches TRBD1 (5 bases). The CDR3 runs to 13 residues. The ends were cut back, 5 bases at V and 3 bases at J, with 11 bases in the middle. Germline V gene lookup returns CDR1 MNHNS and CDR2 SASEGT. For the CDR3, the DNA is TGTGCCAGCAGTCCTGGACAACTCTACGAGCAGTACTTC. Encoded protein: CASSPGQLYEQYF.

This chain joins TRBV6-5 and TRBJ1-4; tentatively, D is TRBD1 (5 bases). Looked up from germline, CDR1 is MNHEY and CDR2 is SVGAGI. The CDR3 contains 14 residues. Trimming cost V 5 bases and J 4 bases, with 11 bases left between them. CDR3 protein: CASSRTGVNEKLFF. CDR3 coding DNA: TGTGCCAGCAGTCGAACAGGTGTTAATGAAAAACTGTTTTTT.

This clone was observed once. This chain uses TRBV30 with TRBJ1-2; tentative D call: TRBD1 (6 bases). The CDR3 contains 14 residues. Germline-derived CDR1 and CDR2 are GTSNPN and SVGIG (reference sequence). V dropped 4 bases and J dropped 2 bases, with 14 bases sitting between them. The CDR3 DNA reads TGTGCCTGGAACTACGGGGGGGGCAACTATGGCTACACCTTC. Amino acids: CAWNYGGGNYGYTF.

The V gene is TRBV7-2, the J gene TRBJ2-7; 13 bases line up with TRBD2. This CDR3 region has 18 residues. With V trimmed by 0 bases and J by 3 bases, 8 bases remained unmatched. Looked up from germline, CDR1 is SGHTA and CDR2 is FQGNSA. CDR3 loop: CASSLAGLAGEIYYEQYF. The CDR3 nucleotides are TGTGCCAGCAGCTTAGCAGGACTAGCGGGAGAAATATACTACGAGCAGTACTTC. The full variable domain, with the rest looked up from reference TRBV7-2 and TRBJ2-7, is GAGVSQSPSNKVTEKGKDVELRCDPISGHTALYWYRQSLGQGLEFLIYFQGNSAPDKSGLPSDRFSAERTGGSVSTLTIQRTQQEDSAVYLCASSLAGLAGEIYYEQYFGPGTRLTVT.

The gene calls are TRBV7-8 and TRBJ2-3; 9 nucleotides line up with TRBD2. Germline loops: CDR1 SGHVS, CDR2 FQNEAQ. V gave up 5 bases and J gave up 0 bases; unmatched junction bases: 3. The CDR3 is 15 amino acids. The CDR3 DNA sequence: TGTGCCAGCAGCCGACTAGCGGTTAGCACAGATACGCAGTATTTT. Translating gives CASSRLAVSTDTQYF.

Here the CDR3 reads CAWSVELGRPLSGNTIYF. The DNA of the CDR3 is TGTGCCTGGAGTGTTGAGTTGGGGCGGCCCCTTTCTGGAAACACCATATATTTT. V and J are TRBV30 and TRBJ1-3; possible D gene TRBD1, 5 bases. Looked up from germline, CDR1 is GTSNPN and CDR2 is SVGIG (reference sequence). The CDR3 extends over 18 amino acids. V shed 0 bases and J shed 1 base, with 19 bases lying between them.

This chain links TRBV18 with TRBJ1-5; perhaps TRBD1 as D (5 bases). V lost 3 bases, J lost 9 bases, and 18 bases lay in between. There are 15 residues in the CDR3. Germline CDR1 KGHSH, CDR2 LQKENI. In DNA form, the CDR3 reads TGTGCCAGCTCACCGGGGCTAGCGGATCAGGGGCCCCAGCATTTT. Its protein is CASSPGLADQGPQHF.

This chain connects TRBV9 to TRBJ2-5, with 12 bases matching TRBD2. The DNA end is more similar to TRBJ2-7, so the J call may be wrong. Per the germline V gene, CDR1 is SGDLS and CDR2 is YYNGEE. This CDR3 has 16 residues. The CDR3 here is CASSVDRTSGIYEQYF. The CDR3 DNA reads TGTGCCAGCAGCGTAGACCGGACTAGCGGGATCTACGAGCAGTACTTC.

Here the CDR3 reads CASSLGAGGSPGELFF. In nucleotides, the CDR3 is TGTGCCAGCAGCTTAGGAGCAGGGGGCTCTCCCGGGGAGCTGTTTTTT. The J gene is TRBJ2-2, the V gene TRBV11-3; 8 bases are shared with TRBD1. Unmatched junction bases numbered 7, after V lost 1 base and J lost 6 bases. CDR3 size: 16 residues. Germline V gives CDR1 SGHNT, CDR2 YENEEA.

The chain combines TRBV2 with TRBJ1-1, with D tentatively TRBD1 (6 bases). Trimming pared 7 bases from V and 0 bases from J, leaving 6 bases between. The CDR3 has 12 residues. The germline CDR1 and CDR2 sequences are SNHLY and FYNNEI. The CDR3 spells CASNRVNTEAFF. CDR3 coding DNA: TGTGCCAGCAACAGGGTGAACACTGAAGCTTTCTTT.

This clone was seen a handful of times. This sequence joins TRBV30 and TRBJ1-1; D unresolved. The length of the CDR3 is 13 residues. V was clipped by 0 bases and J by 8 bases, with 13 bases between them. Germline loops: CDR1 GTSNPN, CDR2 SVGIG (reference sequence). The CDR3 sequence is CAWSVERWAEAFF. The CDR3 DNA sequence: TGTGCCTGGAGTGTAGAGCGGTGGGCAGAAGCTTTCTTT.

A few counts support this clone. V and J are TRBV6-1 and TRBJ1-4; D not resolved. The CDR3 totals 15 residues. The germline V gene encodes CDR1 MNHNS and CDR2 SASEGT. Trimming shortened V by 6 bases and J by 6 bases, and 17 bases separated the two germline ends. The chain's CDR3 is CASSVKMPYYEKLFF. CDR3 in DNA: TGTGCCAGCAGCGTTAAGATGCCCTACTATGAAAAACTGTTTTTT.

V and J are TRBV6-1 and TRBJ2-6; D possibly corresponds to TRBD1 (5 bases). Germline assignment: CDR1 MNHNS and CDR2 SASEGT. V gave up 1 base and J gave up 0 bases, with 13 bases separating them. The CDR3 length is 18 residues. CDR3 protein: CASSEVDTQSSGANVLTF. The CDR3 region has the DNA TGTGCCAGCAGTGAAGTGGACACCCAGAGCTCTGGGGCCAACGTCCTGACTTTC.

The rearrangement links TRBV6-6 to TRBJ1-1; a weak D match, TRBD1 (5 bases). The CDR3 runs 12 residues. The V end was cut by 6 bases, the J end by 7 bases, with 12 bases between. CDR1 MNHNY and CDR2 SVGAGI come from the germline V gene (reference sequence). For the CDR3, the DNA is TGTGCCAGCAGGAGGGGAGGGGTTGAAGCTTTCTTT. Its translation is CASRRGGVEAFF.

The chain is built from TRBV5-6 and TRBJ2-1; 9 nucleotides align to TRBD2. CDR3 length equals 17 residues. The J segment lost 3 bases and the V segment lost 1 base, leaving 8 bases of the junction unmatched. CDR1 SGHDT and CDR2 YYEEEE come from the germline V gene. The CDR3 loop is CASSLLVAGDVYNEQFF. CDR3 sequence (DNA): TGTGCCAGCAGCTTGTTGGTAGCGGGGGACGTCTACAATGAGCAGTTCTTC.

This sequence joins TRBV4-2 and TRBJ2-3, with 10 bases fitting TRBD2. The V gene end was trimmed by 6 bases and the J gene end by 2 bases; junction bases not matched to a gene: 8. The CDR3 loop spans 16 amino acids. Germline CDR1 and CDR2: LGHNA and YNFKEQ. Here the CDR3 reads CASRPGLAGATDTQYF. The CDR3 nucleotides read TGTGCCAGCAGACCCGGTCTAGCGGGAGCCACAGATACGCAGTATTTT.